Listed below are T cell receptor beta chains from one sample, sequenced in a study of shared T cell receptors in the human thymus. TCRdb's copy holds only in-frame clones and misses some; the assay was immunoSEQ multiplex PCR. The profile shows 550,000 to 800,000 clones, around 85% of them singletons. This sample was shared with a second study, whose subject was human thymus T cells.

The sample taken for sequencing was thymocytes. The receptors were sampled from a girl under two years old with a congenital heart defect. Both conserved end residues are part of each CDR3. A D gene is named only where the DNA matches it firmly. Where a row states a size, it is once, few, many or the class of an expanded clone; other rows omit it.

d_gene	v_gene	j_gene	abundance	CDR3nt	CDR3aa
TRBD1	TRBV10-3	TRBJ1-4	few	TGTGCCATCAGTGAACCGGGACAGCAGAATGAAAAACTGTTTTTT	CAISEPGQQNEKLFF
.	TRBV6-5	TRBJ2-7	.	TGTGCCAGCAGGAAGGGTGAGCGGAGGTACGAGCAGTACTTC	CASRKGERRYEQYF
.	TRBV27	TRBJ2-3	.	TGTGCCAGCAGCAAGGGAGTTATCCCGGATACGCAGTATTTT	CASSKGVIPDTQYF
.	TRBV10-3	TRBJ2-5	once	TGTGCCATAGGCCGGGGTGAGACCCAGTACTTC	CAIGRGETQYF
.	TRBV6-1	TRBJ1-2	.	TGTGCCAGCAGTAAATACGCAGGGGCGTATGGCTACACCTTC	CASSKYAGAYGYTF
.	TRBV5-6	TRBJ2-1	.	TGTGCCAGCAGCTTGAAGATAAGGGGTTCGATTTACAATGAGCAGTTCTTC	CASSLKIRGSIYNEQFF
.	TRBV2	TRBJ2-7	.	TGTGCCAGCAGCCGGACAGAGAGGTCATTTCTTGGTTCCTACGAGCAGTACTTC	CASSRTERSFLGSYEQYF
.	TRBV29-1	TRBJ1-5	once	TGCAGCGTATCCGCGGGGGATCAGCCCCAGCATTTT	CSVSAGDQPQHF
.	TRBV6-5	TRBJ2-1	.	TGTGCCAGCAGTGACAGGTCCTACTACAATGAGCAGTTCTTC	CASSDRSYYNEQFF
TRBD2	TRBV4-3	TRBJ2-3	.	TGCGCCAGCAGCCAAGGCGGGACTAGCGGGGGGCGGGTAGATACGCAGTATTTT	CASSQGGTSGGRVDTQYF
TRBD1	TRBV5-1	TRBJ2-1	.	TGCGCCAGCAGCTTGGAAGCCGGGACAGGGTCCTACAATGAGCAGTTCTTC	CASSLEAGTGSYNEQFF
TRBD1	TRBV9	TRBJ1-4	.	TGTGCCAGCAGCCTGGACAGGGGGCTTAATGAAAAACTGTTTTTT	CASSLDRGLNEKLFF
TRBD1	TRBV2	TRBJ2-1	once	TGTGCCAGCATTCTGGGACAGGGGTGGACTGAGCAGTTCTTC	CASILGQGWTEQFF
TRBD1	TRBV5-1	TRBJ2-7	.	TGCGCCAGCAGCTTGGATCTTAAGACAGGGGGTTCTCTTGCGCTATATGTCAACGAGCAGTACTTC	CASSLDLKTGGSLALYVNEQYF
.	TRBV27	TRBJ2-5	few	TGTGCCAGCAGTCCTACTGCCCTGCGGGGCACTGGACAAGAGACCCAGTACTTC	CASSPTALRGTGQETQYF
.	TRBV7-2	TRBJ2-1	.	TGTGCCAGCAGCCTCGCAGGGGCCTACAATGAGCAGTTCTTC	CASSLAGAYNEQFF
.	TRBV2	TRBJ1-3	.	TGTGCCAGCAGTCTCCTAGGGTCCCCAGGGCCTGGAAACACCATATATTTT	CASSLLGSPGPGNTIYF
.	TRBV27	TRBJ1-1	.	TGTGCCAGCAGTTTTTATGGTCTTCGGGAAGCTTTCTTT	CASSFYGLREAFF
.	TRBV18	TRBJ1-1	.	TGTGCCAGCTCACCATCATCCAGGAACACTGAAGCTTTCTTT	CASSPSSRNTEAFF
TRBD2	TRBV5-1	TRBJ2-1	.	TGCGCCAGCAGCTTGGATGGGGGACTATACAATGAGCAGTTCTTC	CASSLDGGLYNEQFF
TRBD1	TRBV7-2	TRBJ1-1	.	TGTGCCAGCAGCTGCCGGGACAGGGGCAAATGCGGCACTGAAGCTTTCTTT	CASSCRDRGKCGTEAFF
TRBD1	TRBV2	TRBJ1-5	.	TGTGCCAGCAGTCCCCGAGACAGGGCGAGGCATTTT	CASSPRDRARHF
.	TRBV28	TRBJ1-6	few	TGTGCCAGCAGTCCCTCGGGGGGGGCTGCCGTTAGGGGCTCCTATAATTCACCCCTCCACTTT	CASSPSGGAAVRGSYNSPLHF
.	TRBV28	TRBJ1-1	once	TGTGCCAGCAGTTTACAGGCCGAAGCTTTGGAAGCTTTCTTT	CASSLQAEALEAFF
TRBD1	TRBV25-1	TRBJ1-5	.	TGTGCCAGCGGACAGGGGAGCAATCAGCCCCAGCATTTT	CASGQGSNQPQHF
.	TRBV5-1	TRBJ1-6	.	TGCGCCAGCAGCTTGGGGGCAAATTCACCCCTCCACTTT	CASSLGANSPLHF
TRBD1	TRBV12-5	TRBJ1-1	.	TGTGCTAGTGGTCCAGACTCTAAACAGGGGAGGACCTTGGTGGACACTGAAGCTTTCTTT	CASGPDSKQGRTLVDTEAFF
TRBD1	TRBV29-1	TRBJ2-2	.	TGCAGCGTTGGAGGGACAGCGAACACCGGGGAGCTGTTTTTT	CSVGGTANTGELFF
.	TRBV30	TRBJ2-3	.	TGTGCCTGGGACTCGGGGGATACGCAGTATTTT	CAWDSGDTQYF
TRBD1	TRBV5-4	TRBJ2-7	.	TGTGCCAGCAGCTTGGTTGCGGGACAGGGCTACGAGCAGTACTTC	CASSLVAGQGYEQYF
.	TRBV10-2	TRBJ1-1	.	TGCGCCAGCAGTGAGTACGCGGGAGGTGAAGCTTTCTTT	CASSEYAGGEAFF
.	TRBV15	TRBJ1-2	.	TGTGCCACCCATGGGAAAACAGGTGACACTAACTATGGCTACACCTTC	CATHGKTGDTNYGYTF
.	TRBV18	TRBJ1-2	.	TGTGCCAGCTCACCACAGGATCAGGGCCCCTCTGGCTACACCTTC	CASSPQDQGPSGYTF
.	TRBV10-3	TRBJ2-5	.	TGTGCCATCAGTGAGATAGGACTCCGGACCCAACTCGAGGAGACCCAGTACTTC	CAISEIGLRTQLEETQYF
.	TRBV6-5	TRBJ2-2	.	TGTGCCAGCAGGATTGAGAAACCCACCGGGGAGCTGTTTTTT	CASRIEKPTGELFF
TRBD2	TRBV9	TRBJ2-7	.	TGTGCCAGCAGCGTAGCTCTTAGCGGGGGGATCTACGAGCAGTACTTC	CASSVALSGGIYEQYF
.	TRBV6-5	TRBJ1-2	.	TGTGCCAGCAGTTACTCAAGGGGGTCCCATAACTATGGCTACACCTTC	CASSYSRGSHNYGYTF
.	TRBV27	TRBJ2-3	.	TGTGCCAGCAGCCCAACTCCCGGCTTTAGGCCGGGGGTCACAGATACGCAGTATTTT	CASSPTPGFRPGVTDTQYF
.	TRBV15	TRBJ2-3	.	TGTGCCACCAGCAGAGCCCAGCGGGCTAGCACAGATACGCAGTATTTT	CATSRAQRASTDTQYF
TRBD1	TRBV7-3	TRBJ2-2	.	TGTGCCAGCAGCTTGGGACAGGGGCGTGACACCGGGGAGCTGTTTTTT	CASSLGQGRDTGELFF
.	TRBV7-6	TRBJ1-5	.	TGTGCCAGCAGCCACAGGAAGAATCAGCCCCAGCATTTT	CASSHRKNQPQHF
.	TRBV2	TRBJ1-6	few	TGTGCCAGCGACCACCTGACGGACGGGAATAATTCACCCCTCCACTTT	CASDHLTDGNNSPLHF
.	TRBV9	TRBJ2-3	once	TGTGCCAGCAGCGACGGCTGGGAGGGGGGCAGGTATACGCAGTATTTT	CASSDGWEGGRYTQYF
TRBD2	TRBV5-1	TRBJ2-7	.	TGCGCCAGCAGCCCGGACGAAGGTCCCTTAGCGGGGGGCCAATACGAGCAGTACTTC	CASSPDEGPLAGGQYEQYF
.	TRBV28	TRBJ1-1	.	TGTGCCAGCAGTGGGAGCGTGGGGGAAGCTTTCTTT	CASSGSVGEAFF
.	TRBV28	TRBJ1-1	once	TGTGCCAGCAGTTTGCCCCTATGGGGCGAAGGGACTGAAGCTTTCTTT	CASSLPLWGEGTEAFF
.	TRBV11-2	TRBJ2-4	.	TGTGCCAGCAGCTTAGATCGTGTGGCGGTAGCCAAAAACATTCAGTACTTC	CASSLDRVAVAKNIQYF
TRBD2	TRBV9	TRBJ2-1	.	TGTGCCAGCAGCGTAGGTTGGGAGGGTGAAGACAATGAGCAGTTCTTC	CASSVGWEGEDNEQFF
TRBD1	TRBV14	TRBJ2-7	.	TGTGCCAGCAGCCAAGCGGGGCAGGGGGCCTGCGAGCAGTACTTC	CASSQAGQGACEQYF
TRBD1	TRBV7-9	TRBJ2-7	.	TGTGCCAGCAGCTTCGGACAGGGCTACTACGAGCAGTACTTC	CASSFGQGYYEQYF
TRBD1	TRBV5-5	TRBJ2-2	.	TGTGCCAGCAGCCCTGGACCTTGTGGGGACAGTTGGGCGAACACCGGGGAGCTGTTTTTT	CASSPGPCGDSWANTGELFF
.	TRBV13	TRBJ2-4	once	TGTGCCAGCAGCTTAGACAGGAACATTCAGTACTTC	CASSLDRNIQYF